The 21 T cell receptor beta chains below come from one sample, sequenced in a study of T cells in Graves' hyperthyroidism and ophthalmopathy. From RNA transcripts, TCR beta CDR3 regions were amplified. HTBI primers were employed in a first-round RT-PCR of the TCR CDR3. MiXCR, applied by TCRdb to the multiplex PCR reads, yields one record per CDR3 protein. This sample has some 800,000 distinct CDR3 sequences, with roughly 37% found just once. Sequencing was done on a sample of blood. These receptors were collected from a man aged 18 to 29 with Graves' hyperthyroidism.

The rearrangement links TRBV3-1 to TRBJ1-1, with a tentative D call TRBD1 (5 bases). CDR1 LGHDT and CDR2 YNNKEL come from the germline V gene (reference sequence). The CDR3 runs 13 residues. V shed 3 bases and J shed 4 bases, with 9 bases lying between them. The CDR3 DNA follows: TGTGCCAGCAGCCACCTTGGGGCCACTGAAGCTTTCTTT. Its translation is CASSHLGATEAFF. The complete variable domain, with remaining parts taken from reference TRBV3-1 and TRBJ1-1, reads DTAVSQTPKYLVTQMGNDKSIKCEQNLGHDTMYWYKQDSKKFLKIMFSYNNKELIINETVPNRFSPKSPDKAHLNLHINSLELGDSAVYFCASSHLGATEAFFGQGTRLTVV.

The chain employs TRBV19 and TRBJ2-7; possibly TRBD1 for D (7 bases). CDR1 LNHDA and CDR2 SQIVND come from the germline V gene (reference sequence). The CDR3 runs to 15 residues. With 4 bases removed from V and 2 bases from J, the gap between germline ends came to 15 bases. CDR3 sequence (DNA): TGTGCCAGTAGTAGCCGACAGGGACTTGCCTACGAGCAGTACTTC. Protein sequence: CASSSRQGLAYEQYF.

This clonotype was counted a few times. The chain recombines TRBV9 with TRBJ2-7, with D tentatively TRBD1 (5 bases). The CDR3 runs to 17 residues. Trimming pared 0 bases from V and 6 bases from J, leaving 22 bases between. The germline V gene encodes CDR1 SGDLS and CDR2 YYNGEE. The CDR3 is CASSVDGGHSFSVEQYF. DNA for the CDR3: TGTGCCAGCAGCGTAGACGGTGGACACTCTTTCTCGGTCGAGCAGTACTTC.

The chain joins TRBV6-2 or TRBV6-3 to TRBJ1-3, with D possibly matching TRBD1 (5 bases). The CDR3 spans 14 residues. V was clipped by 7 bases and J by 1 base, with 11 bases between them. CDR1 and CDR2 from the germline V gene are MNHEY and SVGEGT. The CDR3 coding sequence is TGTGCCAGCAAGAAGGGGCTTTCTGGAAACACCATATATTTT. Encoded protein: CASKKGLSGNTIYF.

Note on this clonotype: A much larger clonotype is one base distant, so this may be a read error. The chain combines TRBV2 with TRBJ1-1; tentative D call: TRBD1 (5 bases). With 11 bases removed from V and 7 bases from J, the gap between germline ends came to 17 bases. The CDR3 contains 12 residues. Germline CDR1 and CDR2: SNHLY and FYNNEI. The CDR3 bases are TGTGCCGGACAAGGGGCAGGGTATGAAGCTTTCTTT. Encoded protein: CAGQGAGYEAFF.

The genes are TRBV7-9 and TRBJ2-7, with TRBD1 identical over 9 bases. CDR3 length equals 14 residues. CDR1 SEHNR and CDR2 FQNEAQ come from the germline V gene (reference sequence). Germline trimming cut 6 bases from V and 6 bases from J; bases unmatched to any gene: 9. CDR3 sequence: CASSTGQGLSEQYF. The CDR3 nucleotides are TGTGCCAGCAGTACGGGACAGGGTCTAAGCGAGCAGTACTTC.

This clonotype turned up a few times. In DNA form, the CDR3 reads TGTGCCAGCAGTGCAACGCGAGAGGGGAAACTGTTTTTT. Amino acids: CASSATREGKLFF. V is TRBV2 and J is TRBJ1-4; tentative D call: TRBD1 (5 bases). Looked up from germline, CDR1 is SNHLY and CDR2 is FYNNEI. Deletions cut 4 bases from V and 11 bases from J, with 14 bases between. The CDR3 contains 13 residues.

Points on this clonotype: A much more abundant neighbour one base away suggests this may be a read error. This sequence joins TRBV13 and TRBJ1-5, with D perhaps matching TRBD1 (5 bases). Germline V CDR1 and CDR2: PRHDT, FYEKMQ (reference sequence). This CDR3 comprises 15 residues. Trimming shortened V by 0 bases and J by 9 bases, and 15 bases separated the two germline ends. CDR3 in DNA: TGTGCCAGCAGCTTAGGAGGGGTTGGAGGTCGGCCCCAGCATTTT. Its translation is CASSLGGVGGRPQHF.

The chain links TRBV19 to TRBJ1-4; D unclear. The V gene's germline CDR1 is LNHDA and CDR2 SQIVND (reference sequence). Trimming shortened V by 0 bases and J by 10 bases, and 9 bases separated the two germline ends. CDR3 length equals 13 residues. This CDR3 reads CASSIDLWGKLFF. The CDR3 bases are TGTGCCAGTAGTATAGATCTGTGGGGAAAACTGTTTTTT.

In its sample, this clonotype was seen many times. This chain links TRBV15 with TRBJ2-7; possible D gene TRBD1, 6 bases. Trimming removed 4 bases from V and 3 bases from J, with 16 bases in between. There are 15 residues in the CDR3. Looked up from germline, CDR1 is LNHNV and CDR2 is YYDKDF (reference sequence). CDR3 amino acids: CATSIWGQRGYEQYF. In DNA form, the CDR3 reads TGTGCCACCAGCATTTGGGGACAAAGAGGCTACGAGCAGTACTTC.

This clonotype was observed a few times. The chain links TRBV20-1 to TRBJ2-5; D may be TRBD2 (6 bases). This CDR3 contains 15 residues. Trimming cost V 3 bases and J 2 bases, with 16 bases left between them. The germline gives CDR1 DFQATT, CDR2 SNEGSKA (reference sequence). CDR3 sequence (DNA): TGCAGTGCTAGTGGGCCTAGAAGCGGGCAAGAGACCCAGTACTTC. It is translated as CSASGPRSGQETQYF.

V and J are TRBV2 and TRBJ1-1, with D possibly being TRBD1 (5 bases). The germline V and J ends were trimmed by 8 bases and 5 bases, with 15 bases remaining between them. CDR3 length: 13 amino acids. Germline-derived CDR1 and CDR2 are SNHLY and FYNNEI. CDR3 nucleotide sequence: TGTGCCAGCCGAAAACCCCAGGGAACTGAAGCTTTCTTT. Protein product: CASRKPQGTEAFF.

Concerning this clonotype: A clone one base away is much larger, so this may be a read error. The chain couples TRBV10-3 to TRBJ2-7, with 7 bases aligning to TRBD1. The CDR3 totals 14 residues. After removal of 5 bases from V and 4 bases from J, the junction contained 8 bases not matched to a gene. From germline, CDR1 is ENHRY and CDR2 SYGVKD. CDR3 nucleotide sequence: TGTGCCATCAGTACCACAGGGGTACGGTACGAGCAGTACTTC. Its translation: CAISTTGVRYEQYF.

The chain carries TRBV6-1 and TRBJ2-2; D is perhaps TRBD2 (6 bases). CDR1 is MNHNS, CDR2 SASEGT, per germline. This CDR3 has 16 amino acids. V shed 6 bases and J shed 7 bases, with 21 bases lying between them. The CDR3 coding sequence is TGTGCCAGCAGCCTGGCACTTGCGGGGTACAGCGGGGAGCTGTTTTTT. It encodes CASSLALAGYSGELFF.

The chain couples TRBV2 to TRBJ2-3, with D hard to call. The CDR3 has 12 residues. Per the germline V gene, CDR1 is SNHLY and CDR2 is FYNNEI. Trimming removed 7 bases at V and 2 bases at J, with 7 bases between. The CDR3 region is CASKLLTDTQYF. The CDR3 nucleotides are TGTGCCAGCAAGCTACTCACAGATACGCAGTATTTT.

In its sample, this clonotype was seen many times. This chain uses TRBV19 with TRBJ1-1, with 7 bases matching TRBD1. The CDR3 contains 11 residues. Germline CDR1 is LNHDA and CDR2 is SQIVND (reference sequence). V trimming: 7 bases; J trimming: 10 bases; junction bases outside the gene matches: 6. The CDR3 loop reads CASNFGTVAFF. The CDR3 nucleotides read TGTGCCAGTAATTTCGGGACAGTAGCTTTCTTT.

This clonotype was picked up many times. The chain recombines TRBV5-1 with TRBJ1-1; D is uncertain. CDR1 SGHRS and CDR2 YFSETQ come from the germline V gene. Trimming stripped 1 base from V and 4 bases from J, with 8 bases between. The CDR3 contains 13 residues. DNA of the CDR3: TGCGCCAGCAGCTTGATGGGGAGCACTGAAGCTTTCTTT. Encoded protein: CASSLMGSTEAFF.

V usage is TRBV10-3 and J usage is TRBJ2-7, with D maybe TRBD1 (6 bases). Between the trimmed V and J ends, which lost 10 bases and 2 bases, there was a span of 18 bases. Per germline, CDR1 ENHRY and CDR2 SYGVKD. This CDR3 has 14 amino acids. The CDR3 coding sequence is TGTGCCACGGGGACAACCGGTGGGCCCTACGAGCAGTACTTC. It is translated as CATGTTGGPYEQYF.

V usage is TRBV20-1 and J usage is TRBJ2-7; D uncertain. The V and J ends lost 6 bases and 4 bases respectively, with 10 bases between them. This CDR3 is built from 11 residues. Germline V CDR1 and CDR2: DFQATT, SNEGSKA (reference sequence). As DNA, the CDR3 is TGCAGTGCCAATAAGGCTTACGAGCAGTACTTC. It yields the protein CSANKAYEQYF.

The V and J genes are TRBV7-9 and TRBJ2-5; 14 bases are a match to TRBD2. The CDR3 spans 18 residues. Per germline, CDR1 SEHNR and CDR2 FQNEAQ (reference sequence). V lost 1 base, J lost 4 bases, and 8 bases stayed unmatched. CDR3 in amino acids: CASSLEVLGLAGAETQYF. In DNA, the CDR3 is TGTGCCAGCAGCTTAGAGGTCCTGGGACTAGCGGGAGCAGAGACCCAGTACTTC.

This clonotype was detected a few times. The rearrangement joins TRBV2 to TRBJ1-5, with TRBD1 as a possible D gene (6 bases). The CDR3 contains 16 residues. Trimming shortened V by 6 bases and J by 6 bases, and 21 bases separated the two germline ends. Germline V CDR1 and CDR2: SNHLY, FYNNEI. CDR3 loop: CASSQTGRGGGQPQHF. CDR3 sequence (DNA): TGTGCCAGCAGCCAAACAGGGCGAGGCGGCGGTCAGCCCCAGCATTTT.